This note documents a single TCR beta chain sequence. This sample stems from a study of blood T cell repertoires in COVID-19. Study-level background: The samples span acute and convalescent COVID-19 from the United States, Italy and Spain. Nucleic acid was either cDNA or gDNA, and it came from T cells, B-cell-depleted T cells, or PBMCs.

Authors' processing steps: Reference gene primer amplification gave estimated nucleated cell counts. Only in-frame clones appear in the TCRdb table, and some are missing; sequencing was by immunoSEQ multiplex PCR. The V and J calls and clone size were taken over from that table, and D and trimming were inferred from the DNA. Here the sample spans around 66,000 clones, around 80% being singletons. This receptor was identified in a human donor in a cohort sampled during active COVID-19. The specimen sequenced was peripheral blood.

CDR3 nucleotide sequence: TGCAGCGTTGTGGGCGGGAGCTCCTACAATGAGCAGTTCTTC. Amino acids: CSVVGGSSYNEQFF. The chain is built from TRBV29-1 and TRBJ2-1, with TRBD2 matching over 7 bases. Looked up from germline, CDR1 is SQVTM and CDR2 is ANQGSEA. The J segment lost 0 bases and the V segment lost 4 bases, leaving 3 bases of the junction unmatched. The CDR3 sequence is 14 residues long.